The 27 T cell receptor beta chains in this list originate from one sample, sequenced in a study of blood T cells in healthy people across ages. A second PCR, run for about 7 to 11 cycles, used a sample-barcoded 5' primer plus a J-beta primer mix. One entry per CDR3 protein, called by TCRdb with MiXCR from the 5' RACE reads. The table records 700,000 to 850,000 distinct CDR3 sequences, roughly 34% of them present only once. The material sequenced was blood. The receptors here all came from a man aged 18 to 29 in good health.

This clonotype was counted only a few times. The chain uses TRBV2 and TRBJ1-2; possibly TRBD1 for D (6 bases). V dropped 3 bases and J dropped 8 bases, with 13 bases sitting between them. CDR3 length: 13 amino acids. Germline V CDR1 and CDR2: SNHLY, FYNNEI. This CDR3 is CASSDVGAYGYTF. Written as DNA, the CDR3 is TGTGCCAGCAGTGATGTGGGGGCGTACGGCTACACCTTC.

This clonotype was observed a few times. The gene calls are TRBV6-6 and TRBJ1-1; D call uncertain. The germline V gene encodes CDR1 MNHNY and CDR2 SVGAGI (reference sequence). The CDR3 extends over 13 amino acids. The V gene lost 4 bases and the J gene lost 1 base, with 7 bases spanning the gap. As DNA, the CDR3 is TGTGCCAGCAGTTGGACGAGGAACACTGAAGCTTTCTTT. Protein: CASSWTRNTEAFF.

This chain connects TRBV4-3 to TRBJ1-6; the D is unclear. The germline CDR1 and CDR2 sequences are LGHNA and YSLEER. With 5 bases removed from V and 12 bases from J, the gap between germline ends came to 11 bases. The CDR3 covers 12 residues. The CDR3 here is CASSGWTRPLHF. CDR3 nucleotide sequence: TGCGCCAGCAGCGGATGGACGAGACCCCTCCACTTT.

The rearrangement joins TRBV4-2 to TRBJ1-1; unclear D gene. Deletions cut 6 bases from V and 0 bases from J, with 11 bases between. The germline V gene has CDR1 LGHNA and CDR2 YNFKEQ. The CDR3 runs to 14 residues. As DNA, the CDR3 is TGTGCCAGCAGGCGGAGGGAGATGAACACTGAAGCTTTCTTT. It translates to CASRRREMNTEAFF.

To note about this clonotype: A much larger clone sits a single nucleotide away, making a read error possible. In DNA form, the CDR3 reads TGCAGCGGGGGGGACACCCTCCAGCCTGGTACGCAGTATTTT. Amino acids: CSGGDTLQPGTQYF. The chain links TRBV29-1 to TRBJ2-3, with D perhaps given as TRBD1 or TRBD2 (6 bases each). Germline CDR1 SQVTM, CDR2 ANQGSEA. The CDR3 extends over 14 amino acids. Trimming stripped 7 bases from V and 8 bases from J, with 22 bases between.

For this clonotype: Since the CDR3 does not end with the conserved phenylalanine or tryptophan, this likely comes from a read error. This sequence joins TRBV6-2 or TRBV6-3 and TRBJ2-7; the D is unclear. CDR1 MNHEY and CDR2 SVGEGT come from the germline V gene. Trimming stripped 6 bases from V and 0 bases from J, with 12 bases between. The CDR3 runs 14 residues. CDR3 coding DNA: TGTGCCAGCAGCTCGAACTGGGACTCCTACGAGCAGTACTCC. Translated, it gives CASSSNWDSYEQYS.

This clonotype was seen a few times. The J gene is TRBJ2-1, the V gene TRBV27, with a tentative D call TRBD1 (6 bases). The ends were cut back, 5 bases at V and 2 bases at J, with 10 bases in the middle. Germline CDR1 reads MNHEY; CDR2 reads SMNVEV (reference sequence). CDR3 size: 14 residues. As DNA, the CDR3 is TGTGCCAGCAGTGCTCGGACAGCCTACAATGAGCAGTTCTTC. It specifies CASSARTAYNEQFF.

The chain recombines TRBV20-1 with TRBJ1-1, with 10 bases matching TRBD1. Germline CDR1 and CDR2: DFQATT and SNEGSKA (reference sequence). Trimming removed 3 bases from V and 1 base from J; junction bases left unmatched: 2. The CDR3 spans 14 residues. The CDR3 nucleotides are TGCAGTGCTAGGACAGGGGGCGCGAACACTGAAGCTTTCTTT. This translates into CSARTGGANTEAFF.

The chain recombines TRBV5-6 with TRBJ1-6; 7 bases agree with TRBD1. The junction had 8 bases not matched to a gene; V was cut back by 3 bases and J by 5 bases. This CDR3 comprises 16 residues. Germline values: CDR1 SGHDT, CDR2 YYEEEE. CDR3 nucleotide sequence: TGTGCCAGCAGCTCGGCAGCCGGACAGGATAATTCACCCCTCCACTTT. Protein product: CASSSAAGQDNSPLHF.

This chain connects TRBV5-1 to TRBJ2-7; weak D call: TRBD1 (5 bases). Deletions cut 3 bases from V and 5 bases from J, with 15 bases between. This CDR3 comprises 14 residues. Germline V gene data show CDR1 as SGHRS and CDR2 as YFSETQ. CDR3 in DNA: TGCGCCAGCAGCTCGGCAGGGTCATTCAACGAGCAGTACTTC. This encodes CASSSAGSFNEQYF.

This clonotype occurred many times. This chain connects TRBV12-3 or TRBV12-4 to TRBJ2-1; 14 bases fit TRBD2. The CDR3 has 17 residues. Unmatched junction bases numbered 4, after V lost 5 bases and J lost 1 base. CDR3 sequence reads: CASSPGLAGGSYNEQFF. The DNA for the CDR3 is TGTGCCAGCAGTCCCGGACTAGCGGGGGGTTCCTACAATGAGCAGTTCTTC.

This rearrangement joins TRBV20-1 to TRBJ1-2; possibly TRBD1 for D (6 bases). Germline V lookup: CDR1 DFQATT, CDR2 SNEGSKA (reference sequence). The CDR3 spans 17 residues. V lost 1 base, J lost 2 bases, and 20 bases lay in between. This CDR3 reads CSARAPLGQGENYGYTF. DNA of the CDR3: TGCAGTGCTAGAGCCCCTTTGGGACAAGGGGAGAACTATGGCTACACCTTC.

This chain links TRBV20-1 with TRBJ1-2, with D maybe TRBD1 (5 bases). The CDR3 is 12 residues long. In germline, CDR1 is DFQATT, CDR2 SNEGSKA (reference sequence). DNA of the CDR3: TGCAGGGCGCCGACAGTAAACTATGGCTACACCTTC. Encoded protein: CRAPTVNYGYTF.

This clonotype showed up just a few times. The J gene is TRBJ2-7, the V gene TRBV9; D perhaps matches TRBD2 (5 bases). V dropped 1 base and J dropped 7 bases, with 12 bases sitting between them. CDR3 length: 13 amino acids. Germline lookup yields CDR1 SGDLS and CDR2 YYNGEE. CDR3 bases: TGTGCCAGCAGCGTAATGGGGTCGGGGGAGCAGTACTTC. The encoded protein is CASSVMGSGEQYF.

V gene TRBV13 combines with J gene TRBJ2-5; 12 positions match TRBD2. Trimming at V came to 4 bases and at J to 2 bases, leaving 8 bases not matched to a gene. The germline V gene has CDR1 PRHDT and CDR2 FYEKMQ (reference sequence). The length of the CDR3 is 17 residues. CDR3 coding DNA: TGTGCCAGCAGCTCGCGTACTAGCGGGGGGCCGCAAGAGACCCAGTACTTC. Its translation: CASSSRTSGGPQETQYF.

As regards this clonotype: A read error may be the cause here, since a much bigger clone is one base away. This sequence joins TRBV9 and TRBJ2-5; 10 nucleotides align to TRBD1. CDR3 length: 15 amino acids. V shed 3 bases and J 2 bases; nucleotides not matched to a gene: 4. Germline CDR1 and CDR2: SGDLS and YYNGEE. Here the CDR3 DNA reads TGTGCCAGCAGCGCGGGACAGGGGAATCAAGAGACCCAGTACTTC. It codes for CASSAGQGNQETQYF.

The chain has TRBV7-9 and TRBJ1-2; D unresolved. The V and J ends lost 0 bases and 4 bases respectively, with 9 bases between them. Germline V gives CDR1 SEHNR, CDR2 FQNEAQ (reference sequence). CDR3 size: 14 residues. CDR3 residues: CASSLADAGYGYTF. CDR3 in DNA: TGTGCCAGCAGCTTAGCAGACGCCGGCTATGGCTACACCTTC. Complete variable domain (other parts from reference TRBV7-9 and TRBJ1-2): DTGVSQNPRHKITKRGQNVTFRCDPISEHNRLYWYRQTLGQGPEFLTYFQNEAQLEKSRLLSDRFSAERPKGSFSTLEIQRTEQGDSAMYLCASSLADAGYGYTFGSGTRLTVV.

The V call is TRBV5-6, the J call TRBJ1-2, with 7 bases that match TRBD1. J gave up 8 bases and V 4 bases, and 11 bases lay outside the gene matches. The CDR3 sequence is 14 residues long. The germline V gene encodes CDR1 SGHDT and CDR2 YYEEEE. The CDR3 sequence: CASSATDRVRGYTF. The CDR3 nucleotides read TGTGCCAGCAGCGCGACCGACAGGGTCCGCGGCTACACCTTC.

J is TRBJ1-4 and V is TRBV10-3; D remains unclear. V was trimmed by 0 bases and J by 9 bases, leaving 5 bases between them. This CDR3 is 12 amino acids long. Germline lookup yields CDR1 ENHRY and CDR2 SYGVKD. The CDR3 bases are TGTGCCATCAGTGAGTCGTATAAAAAACTGTTTTTT. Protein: CAISESYKKLFF.

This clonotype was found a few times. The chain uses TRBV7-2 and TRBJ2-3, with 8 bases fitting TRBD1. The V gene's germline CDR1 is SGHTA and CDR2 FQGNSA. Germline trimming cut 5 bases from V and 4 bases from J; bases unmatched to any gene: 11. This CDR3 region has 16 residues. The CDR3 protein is CASSHSSTGVSDTQYF. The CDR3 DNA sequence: TGTGCCAGCAGCCATTCTTCGACAGGGGTGTCAGATACGCAGTATTTT.

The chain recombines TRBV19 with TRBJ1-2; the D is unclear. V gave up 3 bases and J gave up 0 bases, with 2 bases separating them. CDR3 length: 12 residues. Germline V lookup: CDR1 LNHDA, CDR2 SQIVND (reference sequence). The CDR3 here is CASSITNYGYTF. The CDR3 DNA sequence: TGTGCCAGTAGTATCACTAACTATGGCTACACCTTC.

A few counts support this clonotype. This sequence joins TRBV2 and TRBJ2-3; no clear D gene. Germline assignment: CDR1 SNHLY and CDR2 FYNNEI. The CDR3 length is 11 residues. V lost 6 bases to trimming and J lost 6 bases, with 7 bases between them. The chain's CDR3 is CASSGRDTQYF. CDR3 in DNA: TGTGCCAGCAGCGGGCGTGATACGCAGTATTTT.

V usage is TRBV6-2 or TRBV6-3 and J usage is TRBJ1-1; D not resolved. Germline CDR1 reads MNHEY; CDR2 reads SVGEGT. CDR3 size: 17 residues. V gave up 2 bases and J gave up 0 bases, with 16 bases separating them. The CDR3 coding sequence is TGTGCCAGCAGTTACGCCCCCAGTCTACGCATGAACACTGAAGCTTTCTTT. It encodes CASSYAPSLRMNTEAFF.

The CDR3 loop is CASSQGSVGTQYF. Written as DNA, the CDR3 is TGTGCCAGCAGCCAAGGGTCGGTCGGAACGCAGTATTTT. The V and J genes are TRBV14 and TRBJ2-3; D is undetermined. The CDR3 has 13 amino acids. V was trimmed by 1 base and J by 9 bases, leaving 11 bases between them. Germline-derived CDR1 and CDR2 are SGHDN and FVKESK.

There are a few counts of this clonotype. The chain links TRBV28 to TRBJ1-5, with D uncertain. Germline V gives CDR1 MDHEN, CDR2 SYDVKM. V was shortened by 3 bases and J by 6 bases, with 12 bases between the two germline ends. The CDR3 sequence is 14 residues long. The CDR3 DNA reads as TGTGCCAGCAGTTTTTCGGGGTTTGGTCAGCCCCAGCATTTT. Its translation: CASSFSGFGQPQHF.

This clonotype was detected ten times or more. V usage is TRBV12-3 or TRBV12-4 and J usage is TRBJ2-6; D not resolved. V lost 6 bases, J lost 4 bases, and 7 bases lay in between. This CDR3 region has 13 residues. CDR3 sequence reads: CASRDPGANVLTF. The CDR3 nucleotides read TGTGCCAGCAGAGATCCCGGGGCCAACGTCCTGACTTTC.

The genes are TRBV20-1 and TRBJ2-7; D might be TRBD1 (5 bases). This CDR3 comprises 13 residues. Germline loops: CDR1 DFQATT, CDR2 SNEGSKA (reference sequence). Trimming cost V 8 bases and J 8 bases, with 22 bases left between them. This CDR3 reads CSLVLSRMGQQYF. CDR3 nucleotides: TGCAGTCTAGTACTTAGTCGCATGGGGCAGCAGTACTTC.